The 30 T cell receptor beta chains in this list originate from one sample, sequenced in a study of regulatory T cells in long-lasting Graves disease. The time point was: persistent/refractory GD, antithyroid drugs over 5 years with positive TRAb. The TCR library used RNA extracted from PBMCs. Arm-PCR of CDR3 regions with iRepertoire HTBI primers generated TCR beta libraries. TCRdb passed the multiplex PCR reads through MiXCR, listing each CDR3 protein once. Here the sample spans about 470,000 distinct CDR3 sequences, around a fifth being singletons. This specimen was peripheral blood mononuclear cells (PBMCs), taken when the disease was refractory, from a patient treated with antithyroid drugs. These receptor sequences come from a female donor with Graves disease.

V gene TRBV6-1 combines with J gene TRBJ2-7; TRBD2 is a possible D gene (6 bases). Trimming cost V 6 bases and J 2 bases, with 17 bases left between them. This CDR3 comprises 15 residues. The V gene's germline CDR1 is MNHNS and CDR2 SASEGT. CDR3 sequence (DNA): TGTGCCAGCAGCTCCCGGGGACTGCTACCCTACGAGCAGTACTTC. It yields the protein CASSSRGLLPYEQYF.

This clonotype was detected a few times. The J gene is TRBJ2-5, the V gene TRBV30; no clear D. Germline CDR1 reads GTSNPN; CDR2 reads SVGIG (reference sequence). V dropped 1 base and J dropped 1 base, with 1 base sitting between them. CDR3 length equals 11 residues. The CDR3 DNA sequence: TGTGCCTGGAGTGGCCAAGAGACCCAGTACTTC. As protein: CAWSGQETQYF.

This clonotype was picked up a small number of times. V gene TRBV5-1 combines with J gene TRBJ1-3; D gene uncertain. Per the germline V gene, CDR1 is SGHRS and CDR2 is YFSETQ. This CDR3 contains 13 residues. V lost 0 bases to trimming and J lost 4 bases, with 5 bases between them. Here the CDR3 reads CASSLDGGNTIYF. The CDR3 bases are TGCGCCAGCAGCTTGGACGGAGGAAACACCATATATTTT.

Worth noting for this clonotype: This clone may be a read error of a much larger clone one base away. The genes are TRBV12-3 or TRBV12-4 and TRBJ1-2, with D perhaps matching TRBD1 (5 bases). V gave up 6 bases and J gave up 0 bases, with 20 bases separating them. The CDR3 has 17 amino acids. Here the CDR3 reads CASSMETVLRPNYGYTF. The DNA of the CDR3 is TGTGCCAGCAGCATGGAGACAGTCCTCCGACCTAACTATGGCTACACCTTC.

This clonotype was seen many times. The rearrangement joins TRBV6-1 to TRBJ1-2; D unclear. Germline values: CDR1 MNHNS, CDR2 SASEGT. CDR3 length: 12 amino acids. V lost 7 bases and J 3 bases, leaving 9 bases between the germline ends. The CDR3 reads CASTRGDYGYTF. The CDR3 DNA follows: TGTGCCAGCACTAGAGGCGACTATGGCTACACCTTC.

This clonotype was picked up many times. CDR3 residues: CASSPSGNRGGTEKLFF. The CDR3 DNA sequence: TGTGCCAGCAGTCCATCGGGGAACAGGGGAGGGACTGAAAAACTGTTTTTT. The chain has TRBV28 and TRBJ1-4; 7 bases match TRBD1. With 5 bases clipped from V and 7 bases from J, the junction kept 16 bases outside the gene matches. Germline values: CDR1 MDHEN, CDR2 SYDVKM. CDR3 size: 17 residues.

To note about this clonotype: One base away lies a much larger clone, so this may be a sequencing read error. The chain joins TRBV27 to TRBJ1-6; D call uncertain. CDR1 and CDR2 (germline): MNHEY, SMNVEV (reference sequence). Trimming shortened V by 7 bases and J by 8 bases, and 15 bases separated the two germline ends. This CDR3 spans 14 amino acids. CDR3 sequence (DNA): TGTGCCAGCACCCCGGGTGTCAGTTATTCACCCCTCCACTTT. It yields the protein CASTPGVSYSPLHF.

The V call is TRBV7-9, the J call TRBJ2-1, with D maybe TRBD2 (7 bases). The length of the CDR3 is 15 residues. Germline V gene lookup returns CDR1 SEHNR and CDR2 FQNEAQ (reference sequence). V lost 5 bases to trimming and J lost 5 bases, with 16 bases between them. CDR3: CASSPRGGGNNEQFF. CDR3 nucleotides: TGTGCCAGCAGCCCTAGGGGGGGGGGGAACAATGAGCAGTTCTTC.

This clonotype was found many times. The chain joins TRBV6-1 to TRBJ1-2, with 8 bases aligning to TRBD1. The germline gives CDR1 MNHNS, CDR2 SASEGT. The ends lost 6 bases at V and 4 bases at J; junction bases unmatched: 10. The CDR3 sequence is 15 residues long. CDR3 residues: CASSTSDRVFYGYTF. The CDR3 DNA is TGTGCCAGCAGCACCTCGGACAGGGTATTCTATGGCTACACCTTC.

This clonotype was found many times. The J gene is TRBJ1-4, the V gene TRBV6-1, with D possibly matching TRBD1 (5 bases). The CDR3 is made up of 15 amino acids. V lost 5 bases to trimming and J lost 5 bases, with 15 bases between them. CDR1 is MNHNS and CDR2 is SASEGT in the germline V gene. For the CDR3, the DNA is TGTGCCAGCAGTCCCACCAGACGACAGAATGAAAAACTGTTTTTT. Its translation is CASSPTRRQNEKLFF.

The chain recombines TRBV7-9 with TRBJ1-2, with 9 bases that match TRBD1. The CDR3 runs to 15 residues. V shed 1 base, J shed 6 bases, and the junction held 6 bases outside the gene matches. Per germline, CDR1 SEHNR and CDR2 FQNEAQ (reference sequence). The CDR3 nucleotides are TGTGCCAGCAGCTTAGTTGGGGACAGGGTTAATGGCTACACCTTC. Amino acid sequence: CASSLVGDRVNGYTF.

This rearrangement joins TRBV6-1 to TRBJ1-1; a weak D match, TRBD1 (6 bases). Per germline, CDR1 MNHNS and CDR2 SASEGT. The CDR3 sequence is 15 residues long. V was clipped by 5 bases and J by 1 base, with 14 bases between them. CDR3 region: CASSPRGRPNTEAFF. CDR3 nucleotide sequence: TGTGCCAGCAGTCCCAGGGGACGCCCGAACACTGAAGCTTTCTTT.

The CDR3 DNA reads TGCAGTGCTAATCCTCGGGATGGAGTCCATGAGCAGTTCTTC. Its translation is CSANPRDGVHEQFF. This chain links TRBV20-1 with TRBJ2-1, with D possibly matching TRBD2 (5 bases). Per germline, CDR1 DFQATT and CDR2 SNEGSKA (reference sequence). V was cut by 4 bases and J by 8 bases, with 18 bases left in between. This CDR3 has 14 residues.

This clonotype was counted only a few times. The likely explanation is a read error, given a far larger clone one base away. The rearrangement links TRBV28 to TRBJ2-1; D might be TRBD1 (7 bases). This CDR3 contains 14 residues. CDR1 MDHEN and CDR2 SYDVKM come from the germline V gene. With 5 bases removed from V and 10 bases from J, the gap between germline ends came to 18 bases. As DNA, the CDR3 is TGTGCCAGCAGTAAGCCAGGGGGGAACTACGAGCAGTTCTTC. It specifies CASSKPGGNYEQFF.

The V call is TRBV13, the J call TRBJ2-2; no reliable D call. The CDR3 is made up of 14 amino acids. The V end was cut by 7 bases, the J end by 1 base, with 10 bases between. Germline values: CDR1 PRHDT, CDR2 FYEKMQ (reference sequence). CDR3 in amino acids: CASNAAGNTGELFF. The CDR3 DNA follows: TGTGCCAGCAACGCCGCAGGGAACACCGGGGAGCTGTTTTTT. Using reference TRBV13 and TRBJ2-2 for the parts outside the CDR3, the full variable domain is AAGVIQSPRHLIKEKRETATLKCYPIPRHDTVYWYQQGPGQDPQFLISFYEKMQSDKGSIPDRFSAQQFSDYHSELNMSSLELGDSALYFCASNAAGNTGELFFGEGSRLTVL.

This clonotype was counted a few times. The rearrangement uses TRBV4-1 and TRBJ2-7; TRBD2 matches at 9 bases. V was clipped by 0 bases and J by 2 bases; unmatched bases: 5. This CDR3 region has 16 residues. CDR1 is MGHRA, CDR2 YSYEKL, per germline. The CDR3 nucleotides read TGCGCCAGCAGCCAAGAAACTAGCGGGTTAACCTACGAGCAGTACTTC. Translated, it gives CASSQETSGLTYEQYF.

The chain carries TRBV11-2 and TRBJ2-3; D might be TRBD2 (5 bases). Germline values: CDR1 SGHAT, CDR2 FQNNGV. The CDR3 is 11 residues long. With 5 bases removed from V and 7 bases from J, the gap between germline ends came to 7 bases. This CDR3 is CASSRGNTQYF. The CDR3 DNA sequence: TGTGCCAGCAGCCGAGGGAATACGCAGTATTTT.

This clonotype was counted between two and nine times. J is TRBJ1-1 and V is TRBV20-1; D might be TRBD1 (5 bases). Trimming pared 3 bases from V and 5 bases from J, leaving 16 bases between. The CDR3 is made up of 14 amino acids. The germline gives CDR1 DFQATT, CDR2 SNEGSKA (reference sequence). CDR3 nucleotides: TGCAGTGCTAGTAAGATGACAGAGGAGACTGAAGCTTTCTTT. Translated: CSASKMTEETEAFF.

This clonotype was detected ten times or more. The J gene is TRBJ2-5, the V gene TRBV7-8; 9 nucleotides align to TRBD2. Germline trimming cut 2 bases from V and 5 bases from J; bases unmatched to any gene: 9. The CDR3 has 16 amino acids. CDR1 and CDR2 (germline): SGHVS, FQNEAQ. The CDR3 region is CASSLLREGRAETQYF. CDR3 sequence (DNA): TGTGCCAGCAGCTTACTGCGGGAGGGGAGGGCGGAGACCCAGTACTTC.

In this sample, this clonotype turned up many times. As DNA, the CDR3 is TGTGCCAGCAGCTCCTCGGACGGGTTTTATAGCAATCAGCCCCAGCATTTT. Translation: CASSSSDGFYSNQPQHF. The gene calls are TRBV7-9 and TRBJ1-5; D is unresolved. The CDR3 sequence is 17 residues long. Trimming left V 4 bases short and J 0 bases short, with 16 bases between. Germline V gene data show CDR1 as SEHNR and CDR2 as FQNEAQ (reference sequence).

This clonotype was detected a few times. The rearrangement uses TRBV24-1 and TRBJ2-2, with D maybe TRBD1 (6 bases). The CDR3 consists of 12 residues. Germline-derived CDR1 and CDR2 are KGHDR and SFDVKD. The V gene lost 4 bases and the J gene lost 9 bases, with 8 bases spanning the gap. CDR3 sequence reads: CATSEGQRELFF. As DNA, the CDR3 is TGTGCCACCAGTGAAGGACAGCGGGAGCTGTTTTTT.

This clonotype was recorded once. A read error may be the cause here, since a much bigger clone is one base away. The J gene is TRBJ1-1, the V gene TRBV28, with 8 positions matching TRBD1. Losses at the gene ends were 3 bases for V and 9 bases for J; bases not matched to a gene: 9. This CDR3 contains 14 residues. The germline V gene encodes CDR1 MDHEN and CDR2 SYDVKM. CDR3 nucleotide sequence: TGTGCCAGCAGTTTTGCTGAGGACAGGGTAAAAGCTTTCTTT. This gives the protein CASSFAEDRVKAFF.

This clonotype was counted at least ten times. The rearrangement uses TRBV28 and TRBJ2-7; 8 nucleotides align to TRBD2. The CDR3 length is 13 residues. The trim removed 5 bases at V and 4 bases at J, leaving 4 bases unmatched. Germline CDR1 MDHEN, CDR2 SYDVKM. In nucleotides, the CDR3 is TGTGCCAGCAGTCACACTAGCGGATACGAGCAGTACTTC. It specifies CASSHTSGYEQYF.

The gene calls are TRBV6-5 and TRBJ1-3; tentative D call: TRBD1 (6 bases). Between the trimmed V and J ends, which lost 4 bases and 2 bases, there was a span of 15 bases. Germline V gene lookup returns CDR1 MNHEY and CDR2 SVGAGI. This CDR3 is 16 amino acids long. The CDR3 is CASSSGATLAGNTIYF. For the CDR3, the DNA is TGTGCCAGCAGTTCAGGGGCCACCCTGGCTGGAAACACCATATATTTT.

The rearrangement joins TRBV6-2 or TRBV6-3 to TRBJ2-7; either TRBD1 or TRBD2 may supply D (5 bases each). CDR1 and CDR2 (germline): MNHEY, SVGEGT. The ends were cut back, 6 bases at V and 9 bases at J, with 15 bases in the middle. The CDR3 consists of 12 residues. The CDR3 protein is CASRTGQRGQYF. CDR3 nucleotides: TGTGCCAGCAGAACCGGACAACGGGGGCAGTACTTC.

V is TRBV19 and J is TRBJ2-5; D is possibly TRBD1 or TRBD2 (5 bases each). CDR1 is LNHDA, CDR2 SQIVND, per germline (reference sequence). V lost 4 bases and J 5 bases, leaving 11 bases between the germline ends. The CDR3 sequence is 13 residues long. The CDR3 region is CASSRWDEETQYF. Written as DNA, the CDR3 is TGTGCCAGTAGTAGATGGGACGAGGAGACCCAGTACTTC.

CDR3 region: CSARDPRVGGYTF. The CDR3 nucleotides are TGCAGTGCTAGAGATCCGCGGGTTGGGGGCTACACCTTC. The chain recombines TRBV20-1 with TRBJ1-2; D unresolved. The V gene lost 0 bases and the J gene lost 8 bases, with 13 bases spanning the gap. The CDR3 is made up of 13 amino acids. Germline-derived CDR1 and CDR2 are DFQATT and SNEGSKA (reference sequence).

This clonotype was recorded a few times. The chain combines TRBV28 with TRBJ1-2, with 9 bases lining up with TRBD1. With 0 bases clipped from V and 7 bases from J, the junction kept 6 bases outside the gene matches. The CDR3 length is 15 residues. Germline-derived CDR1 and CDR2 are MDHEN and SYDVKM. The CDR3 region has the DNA TGTGCCAGCAGTTTATGGGGACAGGGTACGGGTGGCTACACCTTC. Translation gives CASSLWGQGTGGYTF.

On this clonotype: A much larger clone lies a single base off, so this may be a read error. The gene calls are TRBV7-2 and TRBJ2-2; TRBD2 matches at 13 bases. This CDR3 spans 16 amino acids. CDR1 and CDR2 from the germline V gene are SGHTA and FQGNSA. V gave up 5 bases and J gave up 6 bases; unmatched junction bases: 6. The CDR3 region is CASSPFTSGRAGELFF. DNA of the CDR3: TGTGCCAGCAGCCCCTTTACTAGCGGGAGGGCCGGGGAGCTGTTTTTT.

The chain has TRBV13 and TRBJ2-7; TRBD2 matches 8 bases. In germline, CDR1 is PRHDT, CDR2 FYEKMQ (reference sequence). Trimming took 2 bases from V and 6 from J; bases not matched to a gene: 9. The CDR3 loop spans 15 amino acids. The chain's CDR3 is CASSLTGGRRLEQYF. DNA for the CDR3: TGTGCCAGCAGCTTAACGGGAGGGCGCAGACTCGAGCAGTACTTC.